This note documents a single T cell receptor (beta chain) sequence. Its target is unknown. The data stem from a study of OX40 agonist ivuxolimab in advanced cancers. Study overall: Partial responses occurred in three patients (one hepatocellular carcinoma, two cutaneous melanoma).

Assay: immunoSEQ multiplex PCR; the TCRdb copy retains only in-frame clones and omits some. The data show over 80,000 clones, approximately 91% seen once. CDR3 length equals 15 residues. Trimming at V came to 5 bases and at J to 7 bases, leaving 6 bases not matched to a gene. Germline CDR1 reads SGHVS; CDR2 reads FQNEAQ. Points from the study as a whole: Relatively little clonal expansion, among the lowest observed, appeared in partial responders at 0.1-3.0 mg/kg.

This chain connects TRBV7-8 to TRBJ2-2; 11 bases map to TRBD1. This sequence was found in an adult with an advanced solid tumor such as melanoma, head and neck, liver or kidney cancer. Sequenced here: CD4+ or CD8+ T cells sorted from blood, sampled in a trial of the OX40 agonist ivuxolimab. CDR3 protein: CASSQDRGLGGELFF. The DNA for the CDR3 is TGTGCCAGCAGCCAGGACAGGGGGCTAGGCGGGGAGCTGTTTTTT.